These T cell receptor beta chains were read from a single sample in a study of cytomegalovirus exposure and HLA in healthy donors. Clones were read by immunoSEQ multiplex PCR, and TCRdb kept only the in-frame ones, dropping some. The sample lists under 200,000 clones, around three quarters seen once, with around 1.9% in the top ten. Specimen: PBMCs. All receptors come from a woman under 40 in good health and CMV-seronegative. CDR3s include the opening cysteine and the closing phenylalanine or tryptophan. The order of the fields is clone size, J gene, D gene, V gene, CDR3 DNA, CDR3 protein. A D gene is named only where the DNA matches it firmly. Expanded clones get a size class; other rows say once, few or many, or leave the size out.

clone_size: NA; j_call: TRBJ1-6; d_call: NA; v_call: TRBV7-2; cdr3_nt: TGTGCCAGCAGCTTAATGGAGTCACCCCTCCACTTT; cdr3_aa: CASSLMESPLHF
clone_size: NA; j_call: TRBJ2-1; d_call: NA; v_call: TRBV2; cdr3_nt: TGTGCCAGCAGCGTACCCGGAGGTGAGCAGTTCTTC; cdr3_aa: CASSVPGGEQFF
clone_size: once; j_call: TRBJ2-2; d_call: NA; v_call: TRBV6-5; cdr3_nt: TGTGCCAGCAGTGGGGGGTCCGCCGGGGAGCTGTTTTTT; cdr3_aa: CASSGGSAGELFF
clone_size: NA; j_call: TRBJ2-1; d_call: NA; v_call: TRBV5-1; cdr3_nt: TGCGCCAGCAGCACACTAAATCAGGGGTCCTACAATGAGCAGTTCTTC; cdr3_aa: CASSTLNQGSYNEQFF
clone_size: NA; j_call: TRBJ1-2; d_call: TRBD1; v_call: TRBV27; cdr3_nt: TGTGCCAGCATGATGGCAGGGGGCGCCCGGTATGGCTACACCTTC; cdr3_aa: CASMMAGGARYGYTF
clone_size: NA; j_call: TRBJ1-5; d_call: TRBD1; v_call: TRBV2; cdr3_nt: TGTGCCAGCAGAGCGGACAGGGGAGGCAATCAGCCCCAGCATTTT; cdr3_aa: CASRADRGGNQPQHF
clone_size: NA; j_call: TRBJ2-1; d_call: NA; v_call: TRBV5-6; cdr3_nt: TGTGCCAGCAGCTTGTCGCTCCTGGCGGGTAATAGTAATGAGCAGTTCTTC; cdr3_aa: CASSLSLLAGNSNEQFF
clone_size: NA; j_call: TRBJ2-1; d_call: NA; v_call: TRBV5-1; cdr3_nt: TGCGCCAGCAGCTCATACAATGAGCAGTTCTTC; cdr3_aa: CASSSYNEQFF
clone_size: NA; j_call: TRBJ1-5; d_call: NA; v_call: TRBV2; cdr3_nt: TGTGCCAGCAGTGAAAGAGGGCAGACTAATCAGCCCCAGCATTTT; cdr3_aa: CASSERGQTNQPQHF
clone_size: NA; j_call: TRBJ2-1; d_call: TRBD1; v_call: TRBV9; cdr3_nt: TGTGCCAGCAGCACCGCAAACAGGGGGAATGAGCAGTTCTTC; cdr3_aa: CASSTANRGNEQFF
clone_size: NA; j_call: TRBJ1-2; d_call: NA; v_call: TRBV4-1; cdr3_nt: TGCGCCAGCAGCCATCTTACAGGGCCCCCGGGGGGCTACACCTTC; cdr3_aa: CASSHLTGPPGGYTF
clone_size: NA; j_call: TRBJ2-7; d_call: NA; v_call: TRBV5-6; cdr3_nt: TGTGCCAGCAGCTTGGTTCAGGGTACAAACGAGCAGTACTTC; cdr3_aa: CASSLVQGTNEQYF
clone_size: NA; j_call: TRBJ2-7; d_call: NA; v_call: TRBV30; cdr3_nt: TGTGCCTGGAGTGTATTCTCACAGCCCTACGAGCAGTACTTC; cdr3_aa: CAWSVFSQPYEQYF
clone_size: NA; j_call: TRBJ1-2; d_call: TRBD1; v_call: TRBV7-9; cdr3_nt: TGTGCCAGCAGCTTAGTAGACAGGGTTGGAGGCTACACCTTC; cdr3_aa: CASSLVDRVGGYTF
clone_size: NA; j_call: TRBJ1-5; d_call: NA; v_call: TRBV19; cdr3_nt: TGTGCCAGTAGTATAGTGGGAGGAAACAATCAGCCCCAGCATTTT; cdr3_aa: CASSIVGGNNQPQHF
clone_size: NA; j_call: TRBJ2-3; d_call: TRBD2; v_call: TRBV5-8; cdr3_nt: TGTGCCAGCAGCTTCGGCAATCGCAGGGAGGGAGATACGCAGTATTTT; cdr3_aa: CASSFGNRREGDTQYF
clone_size: NA; j_call: TRBJ1-1; d_call: NA; v_call: TRBV19; cdr3_nt: TGTGCCAGTAGTATGGGCAGGAACACTGAAGCTTTCTTT; cdr3_aa: CASSMGRNTEAFF